Below, 2 T cell receptor beta chains from the same sample are listed, as sequenced in a study of shared clonotypes between healthy human individuals. TCRdb's copy holds only in-frame clones and misses some; the assay was immunoSEQ multiplex PCR. The sample contains around 2.5 million clones, 93% of which appear only once. The sequencing sample was made of naive CD4+ T cells from PBMCs. The subset denotes: CD45RA+ positively selected. These TCRs come from a man aged 18 to 29 in good health. Some clones in this sample may be carry-over from other donors' samples.

CDR3 DNA sequence: TGTGCCTGGAGTCAGACAGCCTCTAATGAAAAACTGTTTTTT. It translates to CAWSQTASNEKLFF. This chain joins TRBV30 and TRBJ1-4; possible D gene TRBD1, 5 bases. The length of the CDR3 is 14 residues. The germline CDR1 and CDR2 sequences are GTSNPN and SVGIG (reference sequence). V lost 2 bases and J 3 bases, leaving 10 bases between the germline ends.

The chain recombines TRBV29-1 with TRBJ2-1; D is undetermined. V was clipped by 6 bases and J by 6 bases, with 12 bases between them. CDR3 length equals 12 residues. Germline CDR1 reads SQVTM; CDR2 reads ANQGSEA. The CDR3 is CSVVGIRNEQFF. The CDR3, as DNA: TGCAGCGTGGTAGGGATCCGCAATGAGCAGTTCTTC.